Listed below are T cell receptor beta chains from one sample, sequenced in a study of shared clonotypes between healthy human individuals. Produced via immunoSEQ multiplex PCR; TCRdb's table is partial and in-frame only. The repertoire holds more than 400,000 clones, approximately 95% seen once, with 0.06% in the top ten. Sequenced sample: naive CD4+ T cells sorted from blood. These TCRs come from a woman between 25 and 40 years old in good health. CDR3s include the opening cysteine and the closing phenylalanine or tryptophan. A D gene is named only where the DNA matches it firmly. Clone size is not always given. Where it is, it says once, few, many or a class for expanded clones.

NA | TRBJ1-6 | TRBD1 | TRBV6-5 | TGTGCCAGCAGTCGAGAACAGGGGAGGAATTCACCCCTCCACTTT | CASSREQGRNSPLHF
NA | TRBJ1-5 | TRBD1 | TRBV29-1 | TGCAGCGTGATGGACAGGGGAGGCGTCCAGCCCCAGCATTTT | CSVMDRGGVQPQHF
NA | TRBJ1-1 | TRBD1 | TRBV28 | TGTGCCAGCAGTGCACCCGGACAGGGTGGACGGGCTTTCTTT | CASSAPGQGGRAFF
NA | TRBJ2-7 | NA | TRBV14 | TGTGCCAGCAGCCAATTCTCTGCGTACCTCTCCTACGAGCAGTACTTC | CASSQFSAYLSYEQYF
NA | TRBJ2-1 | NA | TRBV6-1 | TGTGCCAGCAGTGGGGTGGCCCACAATGAGCAGTTCTTC | CASSGVAHNEQFF
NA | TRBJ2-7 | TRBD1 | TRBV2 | TGTGCCAGCACCAGGGGGCGTTCCTACGAGCAGTACTTC | CASTRGRSYEQYF
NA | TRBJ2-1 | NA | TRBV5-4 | TGTGCCAGCAGCTTGTTCCACAATGAGCAGTTCTTC | CASSLFHNEQFF
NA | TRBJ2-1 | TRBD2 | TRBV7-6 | TGTGCCAGCAGCCCGAGACTAGCGGGAGGGCCGGGTGAGCAGTTCTTC | CASSPRLAGGPGEQFF
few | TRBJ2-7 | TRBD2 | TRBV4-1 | TGCGCCAGCAGCACCCGACTAGCGGGCGAGCAGTACTTC | CASSTRLAGEQYF
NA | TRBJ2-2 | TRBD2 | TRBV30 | TGTGCCTGGACAGCGGGAACCTACACCGGGGAGCTGTTTTTT | CAWTAGTYTGELFF
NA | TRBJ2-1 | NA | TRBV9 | TGTGCCAGCAGCGTTGGCGAACTCTCCTACAATGAGCAGTTCTTC | CASSVGELSYNEQFF
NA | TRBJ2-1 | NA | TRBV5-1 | TGCGCCAGCAGCCCCGGACTAAGGTCGAATGAGCAGTTCTTC | CASSPGLRSNEQFF
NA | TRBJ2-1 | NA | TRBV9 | TGTGCCAGCAGCGGCGGGACCTACAATGAGCAGTTCTTC | CASSGGTYNEQFF
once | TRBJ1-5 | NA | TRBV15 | TGTGCCACCAGCAGAGGAGGGGAAGAGGGCAATCAGCCCCAGCATTTT | CATSRGGEEGNQPQHF
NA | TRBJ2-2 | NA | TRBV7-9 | TGTGCCAGCAGCTTTGAGGGATTGGCCGGGGAGCTGTTTTTT | CASSFEGLAGELFF
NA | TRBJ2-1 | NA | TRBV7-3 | TGTGCCAGCAGCCATTGGGTAGGTGAGCAGTTCTTC | CASSHWVGEQFF
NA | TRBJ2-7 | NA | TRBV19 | TGTGCCAGTAGGTCGATCGGGAGCTCCTACGAGCAGTACTTC | CASRSIGSSYEQYF
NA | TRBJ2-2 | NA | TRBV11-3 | TGTGCCAGCAGCTTAAGTCGAGGTTCCGGGGAGCTGTTTTTT | CASSLSRGSGELFF
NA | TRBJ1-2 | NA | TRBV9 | TGTGCCAGCAGCGGAAAGAACTACTATGGCTACACCTTC | CASSGKNYYGYTF
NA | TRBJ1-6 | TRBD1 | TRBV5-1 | TGCGCCAGCAGCCAAAACAGGGGGCGATCACCCCTCCACTTT | CASSQNRGRSPLHF
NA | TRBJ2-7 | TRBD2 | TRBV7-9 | TGTGCCAGCAGCTTAGTTTGGACTAGCGGGAGAATTCCCCACGAGCAGTACTTC | CASSLVWTSGRIPHEQYF
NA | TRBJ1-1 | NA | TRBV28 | TGTGCCAGCAGTAGACAGCCGAACACTGAAGCTTTCTTT | CASSRQPNTEAFF
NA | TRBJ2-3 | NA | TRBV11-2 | TGTGCCAGCAGCCCTAGGCCTGGAGATACGCAGTATTTT | CASSPRPGDTQYF
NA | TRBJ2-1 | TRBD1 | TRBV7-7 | TGTGCCAGCAGCTGGGACAGATACAATGAGCAGTTCTTC | CASSWDRYNEQFF
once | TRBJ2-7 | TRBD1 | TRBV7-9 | TGTGCCAGCAGCCATCGGTCCTTGGGCCAGGGGGCCCCCTACGAGCAGTACTTC | CASSHRSLGQGAPYEQYF
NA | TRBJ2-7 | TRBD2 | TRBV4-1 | TGCGCCAGCAGCCAAGGAGGCGGGAGAAGGACCTACGAGCAGTACTTC | CASSQGGGRRTYEQYF
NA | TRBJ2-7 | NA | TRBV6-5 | TGTGCCAGCAGTTACAGCCCGGGAAGCTACGAGCAGTACTTC | CASSYSPGSYEQYF
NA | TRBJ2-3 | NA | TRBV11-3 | TGTGCCAGCAGCTTAGCCAGGGCCACAGATACGCAGTATTTT | CASSLARATDTQYF
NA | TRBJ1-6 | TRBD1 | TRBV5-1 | TGCGCCAGCCGCGGTACAGGGGAAGATTCACCCCTCCACTTT | CASRGTGEDSPLHF
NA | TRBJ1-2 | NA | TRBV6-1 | TGTGCCAGCCCGGGAGGGGGGTTAGGCTACACCTTC | CASPGGGLGYTF
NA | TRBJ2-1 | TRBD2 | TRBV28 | TGTGCCAGCAAGGTACGGACTAGCGGGAGTCATGAGCAGTTCTTC | CASKVRTSGSHEQFF
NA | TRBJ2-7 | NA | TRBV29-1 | TGCAGCGTTGAGATGGAGGCGCTCGGGCCCTACGAGCAGTACTTC | CSVEMEALGPYEQYF
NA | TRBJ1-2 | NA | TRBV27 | TGTGCCAGCAGGACCCAAAGGGGGGTCTACACCTTC | CASRTQRGVYTF
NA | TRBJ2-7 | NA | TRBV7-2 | TGTGCCAGCAGCTTAGCGCCTGAAGGGAGCGAGCAGTACTTC | CASSLAPEGSEQYF
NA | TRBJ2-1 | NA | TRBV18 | TGTGCCAGCTCATGGGATCTTGGCAATGAGCAGTTCTTC | CASSWDLGNEQFF
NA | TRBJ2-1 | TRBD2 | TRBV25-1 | TGTGCCAGCAGTGAAAGGTTAGCGGGAGAGCAGTTCTTC | CASSERLAGEQFF
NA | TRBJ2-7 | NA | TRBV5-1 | TGCGCCAGCAGCTTGGACGTGTCCTACGAGCAGTACTTC | CASSLDVSYEQYF
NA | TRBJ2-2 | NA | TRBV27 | TGTGCCAGCAGTTACTATCTCGACTGGAGGGGCATCAACACCGGGGAGCTGTTTTTT | CASSYYLDWRGINTGELFF
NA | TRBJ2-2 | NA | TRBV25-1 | TGTGCCAGCAGTGAATACCGACTGACCGGGGAGCTGTTTTTT | CASSEYRLTGELFF
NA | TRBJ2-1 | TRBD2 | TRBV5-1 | TGCGCCAGCACGGTTTCGGGGGAGGGTTGGAATGAGCAGTTCTTC | CASTVSGEGWNEQFF
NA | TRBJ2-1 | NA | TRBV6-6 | TGTGCCAGCAGTTACACAGGTGAGCAGTTCTTC | CASSYTGEQFF
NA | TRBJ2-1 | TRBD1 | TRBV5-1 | TGCGCCAGCAGCTTGGGACAGGGTTTTGACTATGAGCAGTTCTTC | CASSLGQGFDYEQFF
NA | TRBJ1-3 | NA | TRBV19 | TGTGCCAGTAGTATACGGACAGACTCTGGAAACACCATATATTTT | CASSIRTDSGNTIYF
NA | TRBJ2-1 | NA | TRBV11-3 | TGTGCCAGCAGCTTAATGGGTGAGCAGTTCTTC | CASSLMGEQFF
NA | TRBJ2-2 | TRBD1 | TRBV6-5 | TGTGCCAGCAGTAAAGGGACAGTGGGAGGGGAGCTGTTTTTT | CASSKGTVGGELFF
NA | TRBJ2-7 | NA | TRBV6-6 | TGTGCCAGCAGTTCTAGCAGGAGCTCCTACGAGCAGTACTTC | CASSSSRSSYEQYF
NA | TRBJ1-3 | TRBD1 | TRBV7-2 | TGTGCCAGCAGCCAGGGGACAGGGATAAGCTCTGGAAACACCATATATTTT | CASSQGTGISSGNTIYF
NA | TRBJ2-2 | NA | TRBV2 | TGTGCCAGCAGTGTCACCGGGGAGCTGTTTTTT | CASSVTGELFF
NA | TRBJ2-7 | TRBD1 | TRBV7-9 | TGTGCCAGCAGCCACCGACTGGCCGGGACAGGGCATGGCGAGCAGTACTTC | CASSHRLAGTGHGEQYF
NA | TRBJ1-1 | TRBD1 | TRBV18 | TGTGCCAGCTCACCACTAAAGGACAGGTCGTATGCTGAAGCTTTCTTT | CASSPLKDRSYAEAFF
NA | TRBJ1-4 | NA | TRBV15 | TGTGCCACCAGCAGAGATGGAACCGCGTGGTATGAAAAACTGTTTTTT | CATSRDGTAWYEKLFF
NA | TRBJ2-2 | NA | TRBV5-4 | TGTGCCAGCAGCCCCACAGGGGGGGACACCGGGGAGCTGTTTTTT | CASSPTGGDTGELFF
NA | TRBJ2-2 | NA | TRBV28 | TGTGCCAGCAGTTTGTGGGACGCCGGGGAGCTGTTTTTT | CASSLWDAGELFF
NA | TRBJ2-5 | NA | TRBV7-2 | TGTGCCAGCAGCTTAGGGACTTACCGGGAGCAGTACTTC | CASSLGTYREQYF
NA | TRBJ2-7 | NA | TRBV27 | TGTGCCAGCAGGAGGGGTAGATCCTACGAGCAGTACTTC | CASRRGRSYEQYF
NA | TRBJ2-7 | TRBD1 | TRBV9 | TGTGCCAGCAGCTTCGGACAGGGCGTCTACGAGCAGTACTTC | CASSFGQGVYEQYF
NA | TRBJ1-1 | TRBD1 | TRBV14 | TGTGCCAGCAGCCAAGGAATCGACAGGGGTAACACTGAAGCTTTCTTT | CASSQGIDRGNTEAFF